This TCR beta chain was sequenced in a study of vaccination and CD4 T cells after COVID-19. V was clipped by 8 bases and J by 4 bases; unmatched bases: 9. Germline V gene data show CDR1 as MNHEY and CDR2 as SMNVEV (reference sequence). There are 15 residues in the CDR3. Once obtained from cultured CD4+ T cells, the DNA was sequenced using the Oncomine TCR Beta short-read assay. TCRdb recomputed calls from the PCR reads with MiXCR, one row per CDR3 protein. In the table there are some 12,000 distinct CDR3 sequences, roughly 50% of which are singletons. Treatment given: roughly ten-day PBMC culture with coronavirus spike peptide pools or control peptides (ViraFEST assay). A remark on this clonotype: The antigen is undetermined.

The receptor was isolated from a human donor with COVID-19. The chain joins TRBV27 to TRBJ2-2; TRBD1 matches at 8 bases. The sequenced sample was cultured CD4+ T cells from blood, obtained after SARS-CoV-2 vaccination. The CDR3 region has the DNA TGTGCCAGCCTCCCTAGGACAGGGACCACCGGGGAGCTGTTTTTT. It translates to CASLPRTGTTGELFF.